Sequencing of this TCR beta chain was carried out in a study of CD8 T cells in Susac syndrome. The RNA, about 0.45 to 1 ug, was put through reverse transcription using random hexamers. Across 54 Vbeta and 13 Jbeta, TCR beta CDR3 was amplified with immunoSEQ multiplex PCR. TCRdb re-derived calls from the immunoSEQ multiplex PCR reads in MiXCR, one entry per CDR3 protein. The table lists 150,000 to 200,000 distinct CDR3 sequences, around 94% of them singletons, with over 0.12% in the top ten. The sample was CD4+ T cells from PBMCs. The TCR sequence derives from a human donor in good health.

CDR3 amino acids: CASSKWVVSGYEQFF. The CDR3 nucleotides are TGTGCCAGCAGTAAGTGGGTGGTCAGTGGGTATGAGCAGTTCTTC. V gene TRBV12-3 or TRBV12-4 combines with J gene TRBJ2-1; D is ambiguous. Between the trimmed V and J ends, which lost 5 bases and 8 bases, there was a span of 19 bases. CDR3 length equals 15 residues.